Reported below is one T cell receptor (beta chain). This sample was included in a study of T cell responses to AZD1222 COVID-19 vaccine. Method: immunoSEQ multiplex PCR; TCRdb's copy keeps in-frame clones and lacks some. Of approximately 150,000 clones detected, 85% to 95% appear once; the ten largest clones hold 12%. The ends lost 4 bases at V and 4 bases at J; junction bases unmatched: 0. CDR1 MRHNA and CDR2 SNTAGT come from the germline V gene. CDR3 length equals 14 residues. Sequenced here: peripheral blood, sampled after recovery from COVID-19. This rearrangement joins TRBV6-4 to TRBJ2-2; 10 nucleotides agree with TRBD2. This TCR derives from an adult who had recovered from COVID-19. The CDR3 DNA follows: TGTGCCAGCAGTGCTAGCGGGAGCACCGGGGAGCTGTTTTTT. Protein: CASSASGSTGELFF.